The 9 T cell receptor beta chains in this list originate from one sample, sequenced in a study of blood T cell repertoires in COVID-19. The method was immunoSEQ multiplex PCR; TCRdb's version includes in-frame clones alone and lacks a portion of them. The table has roughly 300,000 clones, around 90% seen once. The source material was peripheral blood. These receptors were collected from a young man with active or convalescent COVID-19.

This clone was detected once. The chain has TRBV7-8 and TRBJ2-7, with 7 nucleotides matching TRBD1. CDR3 length: 14 amino acids. Germline V gene sequence: CDR1 SGHVS, CDR2 FQNEAQ. The junction had 10 bases not matched to a gene; V was cut back by 5 bases and J by 6 bases. The CDR3 DNA reads TGTGCCAGCAGCGGGGTGAGGGGGCTTAGCGAGCAGTACTTC. This gives the protein CASSGVRGLSEQYF. Full variable domain (outside the CDR3, taken from reference TRBV7-8 and TRBJ2-7): GAGVSQSPRYKVAKRGQDVALRCDPISGHVSLFWYQQALGQGPEFLTYFQNEAQLDKSGLPSDRFFAERPEGSVSTLKIQRTQQEDSAVYLCASSGVRGLSEQYFGPGTRLTVT.

The rearrangement links TRBV29-1 to TRBJ1-4; D might be TRBD1 (6 bases). V was clipped by 0 bases and J by 6 bases, with 11 bases between them. The CDR3 has 14 residues. The germline gives CDR1 SQVTM, CDR2 ANQGSEA. The chain's CDR3 is CSVEDGRGDEKLFF. Written as DNA, the CDR3 is TGCAGCGTTGAAGATGGCAGGGGTGATGAAAAACTGTTTTTT.

V is TRBV27 and J is TRBJ1-1; perhaps TRBD1 as D (6 bases). CDR3 size: 13 residues. Trimming pared 6 bases from V and 8 bases from J, leaving 16 bases between. Germline lookup yields CDR1 MNHEY and CDR2 SMNVEV (reference sequence). The CDR3 sequence: CASSYNVGTEAFF. The CDR3 DNA reads as TGTGCCAGCAGCTATAACGTCGGGACAGAAGCTTTCTTT.

The chain is built from TRBV18 and TRBJ2-1; 11 nucleotides align to TRBD2. V gave up 6 bases and J gave up 0 bases; unmatched junction bases: 4. Germline CDR1 and CDR2: KGHSH and LQKENI. This CDR3 is built from 16 residues. The CDR3 DNA sequence: TGTGCCAGCTCCCCCGGGACTAGCGGCTCCTACAATGAGCAGTTCTTC. As protein: CASSPGTSGSYNEQFF. The variable domain in full, with the rest retrieved from reference TRBV18 and TRBJ2-1, is NAGVMQNPRHLVRRRGQEARLRCSPMKGHSHVYWYRQLPEEGLKFMVYLQKENIIDESGMPKERFSAEFPKEGPSILRIQQVVRGDSAAYFCASSPGTSGSYNEQFFGPGTRLTVL.

The chain couples TRBV4-1 to TRBJ2-4; 12 positions agree with TRBD2. CDR3 length equals 18 residues. V shed 5 bases, J shed 0 bases, and the junction held 8 bases outside the gene matches. Per germline, CDR1 MGHRA and CDR2 YSYEKL. The CDR3, as DNA: TGCGCCAGCAGCATTGGTCTAGCGGGGGGGCTAGCCAAAAACATTCAGTACTTC. Translated: CASSIGLAGGLAKNIQYF.

V gene TRBV3-1 (or the pseudogene TRBV3-2) combines with J gene TRBJ2-3; D unresolved. This CDR3 contains 12 residues. Looked up from germline, CDR1 is LGHDT and CDR2 is YNNKEL (reference sequence). Trimming took 6 bases from V and 6 from J, leaving 10 bases between them. Written as DNA, the CDR3 is TGTGCCAGCAGAGCCAAGTCGGATACGCAGTATTTT. Its protein is CASRAKSDTQYF.

This chain uses TRBV6-6 with TRBJ2-7; 8 nucleotides line up with TRBD2. The trim removed 6 bases at V and 0 bases at J, leaving 4 bases unmatched. CDR1 and CDR2 from the germline V gene are MNHNY and SVGAGI (reference sequence). The CDR3 has 14 residues. The CDR3 loop is CASRRGGSSYEQYF. The CDR3 bases are TGTGCCAGCAGACGCGGGGGGTCCTCCTACGAGCAGTACTTC.

The V and J genes are TRBV9 and TRBJ2-1; a weak D match, TRBD2 (6 bases). V lost 0 bases to trimming and J lost 6 bases, with 10 bases between them. The CDR3 runs 14 residues. Germline V lookup: CDR1 SGDLS, CDR2 YYNGEE. In DNA, the CDR3 is TGTGCCAGCAGCGTAGGCTTCGGGAGCAATGAGCAGTTCTTC. Its protein is CASSVGFGSNEQFF.

The chain uses TRBV13 and TRBJ2-1; 10 bases align to TRBD2. The V gene end was trimmed by 5 bases and the J gene end by 8 bases; junction bases not matched to a gene: 9. CDR3 size: 15 residues. Germline-derived CDR1 and CDR2 are PRHDT and FYEKMQ (reference sequence). The CDR3 spells CASSQGLAKRDEQFF. The CDR3 DNA follows: TGTGCCAGCAGCCAGGGACTAGCGAAAAGGGATGAGCAGTTCTTC.